The T cell receptor (beta chain) described here comes from a study of blood T cell repertoires in COVID-19. About the study: Acute and convalescent COVID-19 samples came from the United States, Italy and Spain. In each case, the material was cDNA or gDNA derived from T cells, B-cell-depleted T cells, or PBMCs.

CDR1 and CDR2 from the germline V gene are MGHRA and YSYEKL. CDR3 length: 13 amino acids. V lost 0 bases to trimming and J lost 8 bases, with 8 bases between them. Per the original methods: How many nucleated cells were present was estimated from reference gene primer amplification. Some clones are missing from TCRdb's copy, which holds only in-frame ones; the method was immunoSEQ multiplex PCR. V and J calls and clone size follow that table, whereas D and trimming were derived from the DNA. This table has over 150,000 clones, roughly 89% appearing once. This clone came up once. The sample was peripheral blood. The J gene is TRBJ1-5, the V gene TRBV4-1, with D unresolved. The source of this sequence is a man between 45 and 60 years old with acute or convalescent COVID-19. The CDR3: CASSQDREEPQHF. For the CDR3, the DNA is TGCGCCAGCAGCCAAGATAGGGAGGAGCCCCAGCATTTT.